Following are 28 T cell receptor beta chains from one sample sequenced in a study of cytomegalovirus exposure and HLA in healthy donors. PCR involved 60 Vbeta and 13 Jbeta primers. Measured with immunoSEQ multiplex PCR; TCRdb has only the in-frame clones, and not every one. Among under 200,000 clones listed, approximately 81% were seen once. Sequenced sample: PBMCs. The origin of the receptors is a man younger than 45 in good health and CMV-seronegative.

This clone was seen only a few times. Its ends do not fully match the called genes, so a read error is possible. This chain links TRBV7-7 with TRBJ2-1; TRBD2 aligns across 14 bases. The V gene's germline CDR1 is SSHAT and CDR2 FNYEAQ (reference sequence). The CDR3 is 17 amino acids. The CDR3 region has the DNA TGTGCTAGCAGCCTTACAAGGACTAGCGGGGGGCTCAATGAGCAGTTCTTC. Its protein product is CASSLTRTSGGLNEQFF. Full variable domain (remainder filled in from reference TRBV7-7 and TRBJ2-1): GAGVSQSPRYKVTKRGQDVTLRCDPISSHATLYWYQQALGQGPEFLTYFNYEAQPDKSGLPSDRFSAERPEGSISTLTIQRTEQRDSAMYRCASSLTRTSGGLNEQFFGPGTRLTVL.

The J gene is TRBJ2-1, the V gene TRBV30, with D possibly matching TRBD2 (7 bases). This CDR3 contains 14 residues. Trimming left V 8 bases short and J 10 bases short, with 24 bases between. Germline loops: CDR1 GTSNPN, CDR2 SVGIG (reference sequence). The CDR3 region has the DNA TGTGCCGCGGGGAGACTATTAGGGGGGGCCGAGCAGTTCTTC. This sequence encodes CAAGRLLGGAEQFF.

Written as DNA, the CDR3 is TGTGCCAGGACAGGTGCTAATGAAAAACTGTTTTTT. Translation: CARTGANEKLFF. The V and J genes are TRBV7-3 and TRBJ1-4, with a tentative D call TRBD1 (6 bases). Germline V gene data show CDR1 as SGHTA and CDR2 as FQGTGA. Between the trimmed V and J ends, which lost 9 bases and 3 bases, there was a span of 8 bases. CDR3 size: 12 residues.

The V gene is TRBV5-1, the J gene TRBJ2-7; D is possibly TRBD1 (6 bases). The V gene lost 2 bases and the J gene lost 4 bases, with 13 bases spanning the gap. Germline values: CDR1 SGHRS, CDR2 YFSETQ. The CDR3 loop spans 14 amino acids. CDR3: CASSFLQGGYEQYF. As DNA, the CDR3 is TGCGCCAGCAGCTTTTTACAGGGTGGGTACGAGCAGTACTTC.

The chain has TRBV27 and TRBJ2-2, with D tentatively TRBD2 (5 bases). The CDR3 runs to 13 residues. V was clipped by 3 bases and J by 6 bases, with 8 bases between them. The germline V gene has CDR1 MNHEY and CDR2 SMNVEV (reference sequence). CDR3 region: CASSFRGSGELFF. The CDR3 DNA follows: TGTGCCAGCAGTTTTCGAGGGTCCGGGGAGCTGTTTTTT.

This clone was seen more than once but under ten times. This chain links TRBV5-1 with TRBJ2-7; D might be TRBD2 (6 bases). With 1 base removed from V and 0 bases from J, the gap between germline ends came to 17 bases. CDR3 length equals 17 residues. CDR1 is SGHRS and CDR2 is YFSETQ in the germline V gene. The CDR3 protein is CASSLNFAGLDSYEQYF. The CDR3 DNA reads TGCGCCAGCAGCTTGAACTTTGCGGGACTCGACTCCTACGAGCAGTACTTC.

CDR3 nucleotide sequence: TGTGCCAGCAGTGAAAACCAGGGACTAGCCCTCTACGAGCAGTACTTC. Amino acids: CASSENQGLALYEQYF. This chain links TRBV2 with TRBJ2-7; 9 bases map to TRBD2. V trimming: 2 bases; J trimming: 3 bases; junction bases outside the gene matches: 8. CDR1 is SNHLY, CDR2 FYNNEI, per germline. This CDR3 contains 16 residues.

The chain is built from TRBV7-2 and TRBJ2-1; D gene ambiguous. CDR1 and CDR2 (germline): SGHTA, FQGNSA. The length of the CDR3 is 11 residues. Trimming took off 3 bases at V and 13 bases at J, with 10 bases between the two ends. CDR3 DNA: TGTGCCAGCAGCTTTGACTCGCCTCAGTTCTTC. It specifies CASSFDSPQFF. The entire variable domain, with the rest obtained from reference TRBV7-2 and TRBJ2-1, is as follows: GAGVSQSPSNKVTEKGKDVELRCDPISGHTALYWYRQSLGQGLEFLIYFQGNSAPDKSGLPSDRFSAERTGGSVSTLTIQRTQQEDSAVYLCASSFDSPQFFGPGTRLTVL.

The chain links TRBV4-2 to TRBJ1-2; D possibly corresponds to TRBD1 (6 bases). V shed 0 bases and J shed 6 bases, with 8 bases lying between them. Looked up from germline, CDR1 is LGHNA and CDR2 is YNFKEQ. The CDR3 covers 13 residues. CDR3 region: CASSQEGHNGYTF. DNA for the CDR3: TGTGCCAGCAGCCAAGAGGGACACAATGGCTACACCTTC.

The genes are TRBV25-1 and TRBJ2-5, with TRBD2 identical over 15 bases. V lost 8 bases to trimming and J lost 5 bases; unmatched junction nucleotides: 6. Germline V gene data show CDR1 as MGHDK and CDR2 as SYGVNS. CDR3 size: 15 residues. The CDR3 protein is CASEGLAGGVETQYF. In DNA form, the CDR3 reads TGTGCCAGCGAAGGACTAGCGGGAGGGGTGGAGACCCAGTACTTC.

The gene calls are TRBV6-5 and TRBJ1-6; a weak D match, TRBD1 (5 bases). CDR3 length: 15 residues. Trimming shortened V by 3 bases and J by 6 bases, and 12 bases separated the two germline ends. Germline CDR1 and CDR2: MNHEY and SVGAGI. This chain's CDR3 is CASSYAGGPNSPLHF. The CDR3, as DNA: TGTGCCAGCAGTTATGCCGGGGGACCTAATTCACCCCTCCACTTT.

This clone showed up just once. This chain connects TRBV5-6 to TRBJ2-1; TRBD2 aligns across 11 bases. This CDR3 has 16 amino acids. V lost 2 bases, J lost 7 bases, and 8 bases stayed unmatched. The germline gives CDR1 SGHDT, CDR2 YYEEEE. CDR3 nucleotide sequence: TGTGCCAGCAGCTTTCAGACTAGCGGGGCTTATAATGAGCAGTTCTTC. This sequence encodes CASSFQTSGAYNEQFF.

The V gene is TRBV15, the J gene TRBJ2-7; D might be TRBD1 (5 bases). The CDR3 runs 15 residues. The V and J ends lost 4 bases and 3 bases respectively, with 16 bases between them. Germline V lookup: CDR1 LNHNV, CDR2 YYDKDF (reference sequence). CDR3 protein: CATSKQPLDSYEQYF. The CDR3 DNA reads as TGTGCCACCAGCAAACAACCCCTCGACAGCTACGAGCAGTACTTC.

The rearrangement links TRBV29-1 to TRBJ1-1; D is uncertain. CDR3 length: 11 amino acids. V dropped 8 bases and J dropped 0 bases, with 7 bases sitting between them. Germline V gives CDR1 SQVTM, CDR2 ANQGSEA. CDR3 region: CSPEVNTEAFF. The CDR3 DNA reads as TGCAGCCCAGAAGTGAACACTGAAGCTTTCTTT.

This chain uses TRBV13 with TRBJ2-3, with a tentative D call TRBD1 (5 bases). This CDR3 region has 11 residues. CDR1 is PRHDT, CDR2 FYEKMQ, per germline (reference sequence). Trimming removed 5 bases at V and 8 bases at J, with 8 bases between. The CDR3 DNA sequence: TGTGCCAGCAGCCCTAGGGGTACGCAGTATTTT. Residues: CASSPRGTQYF.

The rearrangement uses TRBV6-1 and TRBJ1-5; tentative D call: TRBD1 (5 bases). Germline assignment: CDR1 MNHNS and CDR2 SASEGT. This CDR3 has 13 residues. V was clipped by 4 bases and J by 3 bases, with 7 bases between them. CDR3 amino acids: CASSARVNQPQHF. In DNA form, the CDR3 reads TGTGCCAGCAGTGCCAGGGTCAATCAGCCCCAGCATTTT.

This clone has more than one count but fewer than ten. The chain joins TRBV11-2 to TRBJ2-2, with 8 bases identical to TRBD2. Germline assignment: CDR1 SGHAT and CDR2 FQNNGV. The CDR3 sequence is 15 residues long. The ends lost 1 base at V and 4 bases at J; junction bases unmatched: 2. The CDR3 sequence: CASSLAGGPTGELFF. The CDR3 DNA reads TGTGCCAGCAGCTTAGCGGGAGGGCCCACCGGGGAGCTGTTTTTT.

V usage is TRBV7-3 and J usage is TRBJ2-1; 8 bases agree with TRBD2. This CDR3 has 16 amino acids. The V gene's germline CDR1 is SGHTA and CDR2 FQGTGA. Trimming cost V 2 bases and J 7 bases; bases outside gene matches: 10. CDR3 DNA: TGTGCCAGCAGCTTAGGTGGGGGACTAGATGGTAATGAGCAGTTCTTC. Translation gives CASSLGGGLDGNEQFF. The whole variable domain, remainder taken from reference TRBV7-3 and TRBJ2-1, is GAGVSQTPSNKVTEKGKYVELRCDPISGHTALYWYRQSLGQGPEFLIYFQGTGAADDSGLPNDRFFAVRPEGSVSTLKIQRTERGDSAVYLCASSLGGGLDGNEQFFGPGTRLTVL.

The chain carries TRBV5-6 and TRBJ2-7, with 7 bases aligning to TRBD1. Trimming removed 4 bases from V and 2 bases from J; junction bases left unmatched: 6. CDR3 length: 14 amino acids. Germline V lookup: CDR1 SGHDT, CDR2 YYEEEE. This chain's CDR3 is CASSTRQGTYEQYF. CDR3 bases: TGTGCCAGCAGCACCAGACAGGGAACCTACGAGCAGTACTTC.

CDR3 in amino acids: CASSLSHEQFF. In DNA, the CDR3 is TGCGCCAGCAGCTTGAGCCATGAGCAGTTCTTC. This sequence joins TRBV5-1 and TRBJ2-1; unclear D gene. The CDR3 totals 11 residues. CDR1 SGHRS and CDR2 YFSETQ come from the germline V gene. Between the trimmed V and J ends, which lost 1 base and 8 bases, there was a span of 4 bases. Combining the CDR3 with reference TRBV5-1 and TRBJ2-1 gives the whole variable domain KAGVTQTPRYLIKTRGQQVTLSCSPISGHRSVSWYQQTPGQGLQFLFEYFSETQRNKGNFPGRFSGRQFSNSRSEMNVSTLELGDSALYLCASSLSHEQFFGPGTRLTVL.

This clone was seen a few times. The gene calls are TRBV6-5 and TRBJ1-1; TRBD1 agrees at 7 bases. With 2 bases clipped from V and 4 bases from J, the junction kept 4 bases outside the gene matches. CDR1 MNHEY and CDR2 SVGAGI come from the germline V gene. The CDR3 totals 14 residues. CDR3 nucleotide sequence: TGTGCCAGCAGTTACGGGACAGATCCCACTGAAGCTTTCTTT. Translating gives CASSYGTDPTEAFF.

The table lists this clone with a count of one. The CDR3 sequence is CASSTHRRQNTEAFF. The CDR3 DNA sequence: TGTGCCAGCAGCACACACAGGAGACAGAACACTGAAGCTTTCTTT. V is TRBV7-9 and J is TRBJ1-1; D may be TRBD1 (5 bases). V was pared by 5 bases and J by 1 base, with 14 bases between. The germline V gene encodes CDR1 SEHNR and CDR2 FQNEAQ (reference sequence). The CDR3 is 15 residues long. Looking up the rest from reference TRBV7-9 and TRBJ1-1 gives the full variable domain: DTGVSQNPRHKITKRGQNVTFRCDPISEHNRLYWYRQTLGQGPEFLTYFQNEAQLEKSRLLSDRFSAERPKGSFSTLEIQRTEQGDSAMYLCASSTHRRQNTEAFFGQGTRLTVV.

The rearrangement links TRBV11-2 to TRBJ1-2; 8 bases agree with TRBD1. V lost 4 bases to trimming and J lost 4 bases; unmatched junction nucleotides: 5. This CDR3 contains 14 residues. Germline CDR1 is SGHAT and CDR2 is FQNNGV. As DNA, the CDR3 is TGTGCCAGCAGCTACAACAGGGGGTTCTATGGCTACACCTTC. Translated: CASSYNRGFYGYTF.

The gene calls are TRBV5-4 and TRBJ2-7; D unresolved. Deletions cut 1 base from V and 6 bases from J, with 8 bases between. Germline assignment: CDR1 SGHNT and CDR2 YYREEE (reference sequence). There are 12 residues in the CDR3. CDR3 DNA sequence: TGTGCCAGCAGCTTGCGTTCGGGCGAGCAGTACTTC. It yields the protein CASSLRSGEQYF.

This clone appeared a single time. The rearrangement links TRBV7-9 to TRBJ1-2; 8 bases align to TRBD1. After removal of 5 bases from V and 4 bases from J, the junction contained 12 bases not matched to a gene. Germline CDR1 is SEHNR and CDR2 is FQNEAQ (reference sequence). CDR3 length equals 16 residues. The CDR3 sequence: CASSLSSGGIGYGYTF. CDR3 sequence (DNA): TGTGCCAGCAGCCTATCGTCAGGGGGCATCGGCTATGGCTACACCTTC.

J is TRBJ1-1 and V is TRBV28; 11 bases map to TRBD1. The germline V gene has CDR1 MDHEN and CDR2 SYDVKM. The V gene end was trimmed by 10 bases and the J gene end by 12 bases; junction bases not matched to a gene: 10. The CDR3 consists of 12 residues. CDR3 in DNA: TGTGCCACCCTGGACAGGGGGCGGGGAACTTTCTTT. It encodes CATLDRGRGTFF.

The genes are TRBV5-1 and TRBJ2-5, with TRBD2 identical over 9 bases. The J call is uncertain, as TRBJ2-7 better fits the DNA end. The CDR3 contains 15 residues. Germline lookup yields CDR1 SGHRS and CDR2 YFSETQ. The CDR3 bases are TGCGCCAGCAGCTTGAGACTAGCGGCCTCCTACGAGCAGTACTTC. Amino acids: CASSLRLAASYEQYF.

This clone appeared once. The chain couples TRBV7-9 to TRBJ1-4; 7 nucleotides align to TRBD1. This CDR3 region has 15 residues. CDR1 is SEHNR, CDR2 FQNEAQ, per germline (reference sequence). J gave up 8 bases and V 4 bases, and 10 bases lay outside the gene matches. The CDR3 spells CASSSLQGVIEKLFF. In DNA, the CDR3 is TGTGCCAGCAGCTCACTCCAGGGGGTCATAGAAAAACTGTTTTTT.